The rows below give T cell receptor beta chains drawn from one sample of a study of T cell responses to AZD1222 COVID-19 vaccine. Only in-frame clones appear in the TCRdb table, and some are missing; sequencing was by immunoSEQ multiplex PCR. Here the sample spans 80,000 to 90,000 clones, approximately 89% being singletons. This specimen consisted of peripheral blood, obtained on day 0 of AZD1222 vaccination. The source of these receptors is an adult in good health. CDR3s include the opening cysteine and the closing phenylalanine or tryptophan. The D gene is left open where the match is weak. The size of a clone is reported for some rows only, either as once, few or many, or as a class for expanded clones.

>TRBV5-1|-|-|TRBJ2-3
CATSEGGGTDTQYF
TGCGCCACCAGTGAGGGAGGGGGGACAGATACGCAGTATTTT
>TRBV3-1/TRBV3-2|-|-|TRBJ1-5
CASSQDPVEPLRTSNQPQHF
TGTGCCAGCAGCCAAGATCCTGTGGAACCCCTAAGAACCAGCAATCAGCCCCAGCATTTT
>TRBV3-1/TRBV3-2|-|-|TRBJ2-7
CASSSSAGALSYEQYF
TGTGCCAGCAGCTCGTCGGCGGGGGCCCTCTCCTACGAGCAGTACTTC
>TRBV19|-|-|TRBJ1-5
CASSIVGAGSWNQPQHF
TGTGCCAGTAGTATAGTGGGGGCAGGGTCGTGGAATCAGCCCCAGCATTTT
>TRBV25-1|TRBD2|once|TRBJ2-3
CASSDRGRATTQYF
TGTGCCAGCAGTGACCGCGGGAGAGCCACCACGCAGTATTTT
>TRBV14|-|-|TRBJ2-2
CASSSRRGELFF
TGTGCCAGCAGCTCCCGGAGGGGGGAGCTGTTTTTT
>TRBV6-1|-|-|TRBJ1-2
CASSEIGVGYTF
TGTGCCAGCAGTGAAATCGGGGTCGGCTACACCTTC
>TRBV11-3|-|-|TRBJ2-1
CASSSGGKQFF
TGTGCCAGCAGCTCAGGGGGGAAGCAGTTCTTC
>TRBV2|-|once|TRBJ1-2
CASSGDTGAGGYGYTF
TGTGCCAGCAGTGGGGACACGGGGGCCGGCGGCTATGGCTACACCTTC
>TRBV5-4|TRBD2|once|TRBJ2-1
CASSTEGSGSYNEQFF
TGTGCCAGCAGCACCGAAGGTAGCGGGTCCTACAATGAGCAGTTCTTC
>TRBV4-2|TRBD1|-|TRBJ2-7
CASSQTPGTGGYEQYF
TGTGCCAGCAGCCAAACTCCCGGGACAGGGGGCTACGAGCAGTACTTC
>TRBV23-1|-|once|TRBJ1-2
CASSPYRDGYTF
TGCGCCAGCAGTCCCTACAGGGATGGCTACACCTTC
>TRBV10-3|-|-|TRBJ1-2
CAISESGFSNYGYTF
TGTGCCATCAGTGAGTCGGGGTTCTCAAACTATGGCTACACCTTC
>TRBV11-2|-|-|TRBJ2-2
CASRDTLTGELFF
TGTGCCAGCAGGGACACCCTCACCGGGGAGCTGTTTTTT
>TRBV18|TRBD1|-|TRBJ2-1
CASSPPSTGGEQFF
TGTGCCAGCTCACCGCCCTCGACAGGGGGTGAGCAGTTCTTC
>TRBV6-5|TRBD1|-|TRBJ1-2
CASSYSRTGGGYGYTF
TGTGCCAGCAGTTACTCCCGGACAGGGGGCGGCTATGGCTACACCTTC
>TRBV6-1|TRBD1|-|TRBJ2-7
CASSDGTGGFYEQYF
TGTGCCAGCAGTGACGGGACAGGGGGCTTTTACGAGCAGTACTTC
>TRBV6-2/TRBV6-3|TRBD2|-|TRBJ2-1
CASSSSGGDYNEQFF
TGTGCCAGCAGTAGTAGCGGGGGGGATTACAATGAGCAGTTCTTC
>TRBV6-5|-|-|TRBJ2-7
CASSYSTVLRYEQYF
TGTGCCAGCAGTTACTCGACAGTCTTGCGCTACGAGCAGTACTTC
>TRBV12-3/TRBV12-4|TRBD1|-|TRBJ1-1
CASRGGQGAEAFF
TGTGCCAGCAGAGGGGGCCAAGGCGCTGAAGCTTTCTTT
>TRBV12-3/TRBV12-4|-|-|TRBJ1-1
CASSLGGNTEAFF
TGTGCCAGCAGTTTAGGGGGGAACACTGAAGCTTTCTTT
>TRBV2|TRBD2|-|TRBJ2-5
CATSRLAGLQETQYF
TGTGCCACCAGTAGGCTAGCGGGCCTCCAAGAGACCCAGTACTTC
>TRBV12-5|TRBD1|-|TRBJ2-6
CASGLVLGQGRSGANVLTF
TGTGCTAGTGGTTTGGTACTGGGACAGGGTCGCTCTGGGGCCAACGTCCTGACTTTC
>TRBV4-1|TRBD1|-|TRBJ2-4
CASSSIEGGLYF
TGCGCCAGCAGCTCCATCGAAGGGGGCTTGTACTTC
>TRBV4-1|TRBD2|-|TRBJ2-1
CASSLYAAGDYNEQFF
TGCGCCAGCAGCCTCTACGCAGCGGGGGATTACAATGAGCAGTTCTTC
>TRBV9|TRBD1|-|TRBJ2-3
CASSVGYQGADTQYF
TGTGCCAGCAGCGTAGGCTACCAGGGGGCAGATACGCAGTATTTT
>TRBV30|TRBD1|-|TRBJ1-2
CAWSSQGGGYGYTF
TGTGCCTGGAGTTCTCAGGGGGGAGGCTATGGCTACACCTTC
>TRBV5-1|-|-|TRBJ2-5
CASSLEGETQYF
TGCGCCAGCAGCTTGGAGGGGGAGACCCAGTACTTC
>TRBV2|TRBD1|once|TRBJ1-5
CASRPQGASQPQHF
TGTGCCAGCAGGCCACAGGGGGCAAGTCAGCCCCAGCATTTT
>TRBV6-1|-|-|TRBJ1-6
CASSEGLGSPLHF
TGTGCCAGCAGTGAGGGGCTGGGTTCACCCCTCCACTTT
>TRBV27|-|once|TRBJ2-7
CASSLRESYEQYF
TGTGCCAGCAGTTTAAGGGAGTCCTACGAGCAGTACTTC
>TRBV7-2|TRBD2|-|TRBJ2-2
CASSPRTSGNGELFF
TGTGCCAGCAGCCCCCGGACTAGCGGGAACGGGGAGCTGTTTTTT
>TRBV4-1|TRBD1|-|TRBJ1-1
CASSQDSGRGYGEAFF
TGCGCCAGCAGCCAAGATTCAGGCAGGGGGTACGGTGAAGCTTTCTTT
>TRBV27|-|-|TRBJ1-4
CASSWKFGTSLFF
TGTGCCAGCAGTTGGAAATTCGGGACATCACTGTTTTTT
>TRBV4-3|-|-|TRBJ1-5
CASSQEVSLGNQPQHF
TGCGCCAGCAGCCAAGAGGTCTCCCTAGGCAATCAGCCCCAGCATTTT
>TRBV2|-|once|TRBJ1-2
CASIRTRASQNYGYTF
TGTGCCAGCATTAGGACACGGGCCTCCCAGAACTATGGCTACACCTTC
>TRBV7-2|-|-|TRBJ2-1
CASSELGDEQFF
TGTGCCAGCAGCGAGCTAGGAGATGAGCAGTTCTTC
>TRBV13|-|-|TRBJ2-7
CASSLQAGNYEQYF
TGTGCCAGCAGCCTTCAAGCAGGGAACTACGAGCAGTACTTC
>TRBV7-6|-|few|TRBJ1-4
CASSLAGAVAEKLFF
TGTGCCAGCAGCTTAGCGGGGGCGGTGGCTGAAAAACTGTTTTTT
>TRBV6-2/TRBV6-3|TRBD2|-|TRBJ2-3
CASSSPSGGKLDTQYF
TGTGCCAGCAGTTCCCCTAGCGGGGGGAAATTGGATACGCAGTATTTT
>TRBV30|-|-|TRBJ2-7
CAWSVRGSSYEQYF
TGTGCCTGGAGTGTTAGGGGCAGCTCCTACGAGCAGTACTTC